This passage covers 23 T cell receptor beta chains from one sample sequenced in a study of sequential checkpoint blockade in melanoma. Only in-frame clones appear in the TCRdb table, and some are missing; sequencing was by immunoSEQ multiplex PCR. The sample lists 20,000 to 25,000 clones, almost 85% occurring once. The treatment denotes: randomized to nivolumab then ipilimumab (arm A) or the reverse (arm B). Here the sequenced sample was CD8+ T cells sorted from blood (inferred from file names), taken from a patient given nivolumab and ipilimumab in sequence. These receptors all come from a human donor with melanoma.

CDR3 sequence reads: CASSLGGSGRNEQFF. Here the CDR3 DNA reads TGTGCCAGCAGCCTCGGAGGTAGCGGGAGAAATGAGCAGTTCTTC. This sequence joins TRBV11-3 and TRBJ2-1; 9 bases line up with TRBD2. Trimming removed 5 bases from V and 7 bases from J; junction bases left unmatched: 9. Looked up from germline, CDR1 is SGHNT and CDR2 is YENEEA. The CDR3 extends over 15 amino acids.

The V and J genes are TRBV7-2 and TRBJ1-2; 7 bases fit TRBD1. The CDR3 contains 12 residues. V lost 3 bases to trimming and J lost 12 bases; unmatched junction nucleotides: 7. CDR1 and CDR2 (germline): SGHTA, FQGNSA. CDR3 residues: CASSLTGTLNTF. The CDR3 nucleotides read TGTGCCAGCAGCTTGACAGGGACCCTCAACACCTTC.

This clone was seen only a few times. The chain carries TRBV7-2 and TRBJ1-5, with D uncertain. The CDR3 is 13 amino acids. The germline V gene encodes CDR1 SGHTA and CDR2 FQGNSA. V was shortened by 5 bases and J by 6 bases, with 11 bases between the two germline ends. CDR3 amino acids: CASSDRLGQPQHF. The CDR3 DNA is TGTGCCAGCAGCGACCGCCTAGGTCAGCCCCAGCATTTT.

This clone was picked up a small number of times. This chain uses TRBV19 with TRBJ2-3, with TRBD2 matching over 9 bases. There are 16 residues in the CDR3. Germline values: CDR1 LNHDA, CDR2 SQIVND (reference sequence). V shed 5 bases and J 4 bases; nucleotides not matched to a gene: 10. CDR3 loop: CASSPLSGRWADTQYF. The CDR3, as DNA: TGTGCCAGTAGTCCCCTTAGCGGGAGATGGGCAGATACGCAGTATTTT. The entire variable domain, with the rest obtained from reference TRBV19 and TRBJ2-3, is as follows: DGGITQSPKYLFRKEGQNVTLSCEQNLNHDAMYWYRQDPGQGLRLIYYSQIVNDFQKGDIAEGYSVSREKKESFPLTVTSAQKNPTAFYLCASSPLSGRWADTQYFGPGTRLTVL.

The J gene is TRBJ2-7, the V gene TRBV5-5, with 7 positions matching TRBD2. Germline V gives CDR1 SGHKS, CDR2 YYEKEE (reference sequence). This CDR3 spans 13 amino acids. Germline trimming cut 4 bases from V and 4 bases from J; bases unmatched to any gene: 5. The CDR3 is CASSPGLLYEQYF. CDR3 sequence (DNA): TGTGCCAGCAGCCCGGGACTATTGTACGAGCAGTACTTC.

This clone has only a few counts. The rearrangement joins TRBV6-5 to TRBJ1-3; weak D call: TRBD1 (5 bases). Trimming left V 8 bases short and J 0 bases short, with 11 bases between. The CDR3 is 14 amino acids. In germline, CDR1 is MNHEY, CDR2 SVGAGI. The CDR3 DNA is TGTGCCAGCCGTAGACAGAGCTCTGGAAACACCATATATTTT. Protein product: CASRRQSSGNTIYF.

The chain joins TRBV27 to TRBJ2-1; 7 nucleotides agree with TRBD2. V lost 5 bases and J lost 5; bases outside the gene matches: 9. Per germline, CDR1 MNHEY and CDR2 SMNVEV (reference sequence). This CDR3 has 15 amino acids. CDR3 in DNA: TGTGCCAGCAGTCCGTCGGGAGGACCAAACAATGAGCAGTTCTTC. It yields the protein CASSPSGGPNNEQFF.

The chain employs TRBV18 and TRBJ1-2, with D possibly TRBD1 on 5 matching bases. This CDR3 has 13 residues. Deletions cut 5 bases from V and 8 bases from J, with 15 bases between. The germline V gene has CDR1 KGHSH and CDR2 LQKENI. DNA of the CDR3: TGTGCCAGCTCATATTCAGGGACTGAAGGCTACACCTTC. Translation: CASSYSGTEGYTF. The full variable domain, completed using reference TRBV18 and TRBJ1-2, is NAGVMQNPRHLVRRRGQEARLRCSPMKGHSHVYWYRQLPEEGLKFMVYLQKENIIDESGMPKERFSAEFPKEGPSILRIQQVVRGDSAAYFCASSYSGTEGYTFGSGTRLTVV.

The rearrangement uses TRBV6-1 and TRBJ1-1; D may be TRBD1 (6 bases). V dropped 4 bases and J dropped 11 bases, with 14 bases sitting between them. The CDR3 consists of 12 residues. Germline V gene lookup returns CDR1 MNHNS and CDR2 SASEGT. The CDR3 bases are TGTGCCAGCAGTGTCGAACAGGGCATGGCTTTCTTT. Protein sequence: CASSVEQGMAFF.

The chain uses TRBV7-2 and TRBJ2-7; 11 nucleotides match TRBD2. Losses at the gene ends were 1 base for V and 1 base for J; bases not matched to a gene: 6. Germline CDR1 reads SGHTA; CDR2 reads FQGNSA. There are 17 residues in the CDR3. As DNA, the CDR3 is TGTGCCAGCAGCTTAGAACATAGGACTAGCGGGTCCTACGAGCAGTACTTC. It translates to CASSLEHRTSGSYEQYF.

V gene TRBV5-5 combines with J gene TRBJ1-2; D gene uncertain. Per the germline V gene, CDR1 is SGHKS and CDR2 is YYEKEE (reference sequence). V was shortened by 4 bases and J by 1 base, with 5 bases between the two germline ends. The CDR3 totals 12 residues. Here the CDR3 reads CASSRDNYGYTF. The CDR3 DNA reads as TGTGCCAGCAGCCGGGATAACTATGGCTACACCTTC.

The chain joins TRBV7-9 to TRBJ1-3; the D is unclear. The germline V and J ends were trimmed by 5 bases and 8 bases, with 22 bases remaining between them. The CDR3 totals 16 residues. Germline loops: CDR1 SEHNR, CDR2 FQNEAQ (reference sequence). The DNA of the CDR3 is TGTGCCAGCAGCCCCCTCTGGACTGGGAGCGAGGACACCATATATTTT. It translates to CASSPLWTGSEDTIYF.

J is TRBJ1-1 and V is TRBV7-9, with no clear D. The V gene lost 5 bases and the J gene lost 8 bases, with 15 bases spanning the gap. The germline V gene encodes CDR1 SEHNR and CDR2 FQNEAQ (reference sequence). CDR3 length equals 13 residues. CDR3 residues: CASSKRDLLEAFF. The CDR3 DNA reads TGTGCCAGCAGCAAGAGGGATCTCCTAGAAGCTTTCTTT.

The CDR3 is CAWSVYQGEKLFF. CDR3 bases: TGTGCCTGGAGTGTATACCAGGGTGAAAAACTGTTTTTT. This chain connects TRBV30 to TRBJ1-4, with D perhaps TRBD1 (5 bases). V lost 0 bases and J lost 7, with 9 bases in between. There are 13 residues in the CDR3. Germline V gene lookup returns CDR1 GTSNPN and CDR2 SVGIG (reference sequence).

The CDR3 spells CASSHGLAGGETQYF. In DNA, the CDR3 is TGTGCCAGCAGCCACGGACTAGCGGGAGGAGAGACCCAGTACTTC. V gene TRBV28 combines with J gene TRBJ2-5, with 14 bases lining up with TRBD2. CDR1 is MDHEN and CDR2 is SYDVKM in the germline V gene. V gave up 6 bases and J gave up 4 bases; unmatched junction bases: 4. The CDR3 covers 15 residues. Full variable domain (rest looked up from reference TRBV28 and TRBJ2-5): DVKVTQSSRYLVKRTGEKVFLECVQDMDHENMFWYRQDPGLGLRLIYFSYDVKMKEKGDIPEGYSVSREKKERFSLILESASTNQTSMYLCASSHGLAGGETQYFGPGTRLLVL.

V and J are TRBV6-5 and TRBJ2-7, with 9 bases identical to TRBD1. Germline V gene sequence: CDR1 MNHEY, CDR2 SVGAGI. CDR3 length: 14 residues. V shed 6 bases, J shed 2 bases, and the junction held 5 bases outside the gene matches. CDR3 nucleotides: TGTGCCAGCAGCCCGGACAGGGGCCCCTACGAGCAGTACTTC. Protein: CASSPDRGPYEQYF.

The chain carries TRBV25-1 and TRBJ1-1, with 8 positions matching TRBD1. CDR1 is MGHDK, CDR2 SYGVNS, per germline. The ends lost 1 base at V and 3 bases at J; junction bases unmatched: 4. The CDR3 spans 15 residues. CDR3 sequence: CASSELGRGHTEAFF. The CDR3 DNA follows: TGTGCCAGCAGTGAATTGGGCAGGGGGCACACTGAAGCTTTCTTT. The full variable domain, completed using reference TRBV25-1 and TRBJ1-1, is EADIYQTPRYLVIGTGKKITLECSQTMGHDKMYWYQQDPGMELHLIHYSYGVNSTEKGDLSSESTVSRIRTEHFPLTLESARPSHTSQYLCASSELGRGHTEAFFGQGTRLTVV.

The rearrangement uses TRBV27 and TRBJ2-6; 11 nucleotides align to TRBD1. After removal of 6 bases from V and 0 bases from J, the junction contained 7 bases not matched to a gene. The germline CDR1 and CDR2 sequences are MNHEY and SMNVEV (reference sequence). The CDR3 runs 18 residues. DNA for the CDR3: TGTGCCAGCAGCAAGGACAGGGGGCTTTACTCTGGGGCCAACGTCCTGACTTTC. Translating gives CASSKDRGLYSGANVLTF.

The V gene is TRBV6-1, the J gene TRBJ2-6, with D perhaps matching TRBD1 (5 bases). The CDR3 is 15 amino acids. V gave up 7 bases and J gave up 0 bases, with 10 bases separating them. Looked up from germline, CDR1 is MNHNS and CDR2 is SASEGT. The CDR3 is CASTRDSSGANVLTF. CDR3 nucleotides: TGTGCCAGCACCCGAGACAGCTCTGGGGCCAACGTCCTGACTTTC.

J is TRBJ2-1 and V is TRBV20-1; D unresolved. This CDR3 contains 11 residues. Germline CDR1 DFQATT, CDR2 SNEGSKA (reference sequence). The V end was cut by 3 bases, the J end by 5 bases, with 5 bases between. The DNA of the CDR3 is TGCAGTGCTAGGACAAACAATGAGCAGTTCTTC. It specifies CSARTNNEQFF.

This clone was seen more than once but under ten times. The V call is TRBV28, the J call TRBJ1-2; the match to TRBD1 covers 7 bases. The CDR3 has 15 residues. J gave up 4 bases and V 5 bases, and 10 bases lay outside the gene matches. Germline values: CDR1 MDHEN, CDR2 SYDVKM. In nucleotides, the CDR3 is TGTGCCAGCAGTCCCTCTCCGGGACAGCGCTATGGCTACACCTTC. Protein sequence: CASSPSPGQRYGYTF.

V is TRBV5-1 and J is TRBJ1-1; D may be TRBD1 (5 bases). V lost 4 bases to trimming and J lost 1 base, with 8 bases between them. CDR1 SGHRS and CDR2 YFSETQ come from the germline V gene. The CDR3 is 13 amino acids. CDR3 sequence (DNA): TGCGCCAGCAGCGATCAGGGGAACACTGAAGCTTTCTTT. Protein: CASSDQGNTEAFF. The whole variable domain, remainder taken from reference TRBV5-1 and TRBJ1-1, is KAGVTQTPRYLIKTRGQQVTLSCSPISGHRSVSWYQQTPGQGLQFLFEYFSETQRNKGNFPGRFSGRQFSNSRSEMNVSTLELGDSALYLCASSDQGNTEAFFGQGTRLTVV.

This rearrangement joins TRBV9 to TRBJ2-2, with 10 bases identical to TRBD2. Per germline, CDR1 SGDLS and CDR2 YYNGEE. V was pared by 0 bases and J by 5 bases, with 13 bases of the junction left unmatched. This CDR3 is built from 19 residues. The CDR3 reads CASSVGLTSGPLGTGELFF. The DNA of the CDR3 is TGTGCCAGCAGCGTAGGCTTGACTAGCGGGCCCCTGGGGACCGGGGAGCTGTTTTTT.